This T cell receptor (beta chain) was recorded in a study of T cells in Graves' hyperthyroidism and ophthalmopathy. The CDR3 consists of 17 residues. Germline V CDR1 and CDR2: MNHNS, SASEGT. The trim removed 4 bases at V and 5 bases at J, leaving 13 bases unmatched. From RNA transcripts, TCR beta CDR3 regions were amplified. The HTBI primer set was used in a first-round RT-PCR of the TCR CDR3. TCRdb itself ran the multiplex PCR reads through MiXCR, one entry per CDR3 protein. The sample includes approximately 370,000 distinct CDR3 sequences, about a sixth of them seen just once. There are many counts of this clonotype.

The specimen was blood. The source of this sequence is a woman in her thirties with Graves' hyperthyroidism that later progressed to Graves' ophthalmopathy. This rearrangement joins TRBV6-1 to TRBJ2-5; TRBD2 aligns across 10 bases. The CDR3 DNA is TGTGCCAGCAGTGTATCCAGGACTAGCGGACCTGGGGAGACCCAGTACTTC. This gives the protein CASSVSRTSGPGETQYF.